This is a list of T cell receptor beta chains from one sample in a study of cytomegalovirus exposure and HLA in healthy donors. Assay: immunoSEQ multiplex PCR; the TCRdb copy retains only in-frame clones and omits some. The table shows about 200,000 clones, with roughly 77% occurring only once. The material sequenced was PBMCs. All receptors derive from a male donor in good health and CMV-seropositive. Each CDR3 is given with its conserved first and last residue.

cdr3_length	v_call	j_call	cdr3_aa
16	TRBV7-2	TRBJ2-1	CASSRQTPAGRGEQFF
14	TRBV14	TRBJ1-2	CASSQVSTYYGYTF
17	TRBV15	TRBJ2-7	CATSDILAGVGSYEQYF
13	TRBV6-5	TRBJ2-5	CASSPTGFGTQYF
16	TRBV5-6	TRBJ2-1	CASSLGTGSSYNEQFF
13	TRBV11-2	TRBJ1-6	CASSPDRASPLHF
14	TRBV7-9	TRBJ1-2	CATEPGQGTYGYTF
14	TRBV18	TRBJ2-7	CASSYQGSSYEQYF
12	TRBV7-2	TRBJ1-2	CASSSLGYGYTF
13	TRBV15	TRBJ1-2	CATSRDLEDGYTF